These 25 T cell receptor beta chains originate from one sample sequenced in a study of regulatory T cells in long-lasting Graves disease. Relying on iRepertoire HTBI primers and Arm-PCR of CDR3 regions, the team built TCR beta libraries. TCRdb re-called the multiplex PCR reads through MiXCR, storing one row per CDR3 protein. The data contain some 490,000 distinct CDR3 sequences, more than 10% of them seen just once; the ten biggest clones take up approximately 9%. Time point meaning: newly diagnosed GD, antithyroid drugs for less than 3 months. Making the TCR library involved RNA that had been extracted from PBMCs. Another study also made use of these data, one on T cells in Graves' hyperthyroidism and ophthalmopathy.

The input for sequencing was peripheral blood mononuclear cells (PBMCs), taken at new diagnosis, from a patient treated with antithyroid drugs. The receptors were sampled from a woman under 40 with Graves disease.

This chain connects TRBV6-1 to TRBJ2-1; TRBD1 matches 12 bases. Germline V gene lookup returns CDR1 MNHNS and CDR2 SASEGT. The V and J ends lost 8 bases and 8 bases, in that order; junction bases with no gene match: 10. The CDR3 has 15 residues. Here the CDR3 reads CASQPGTGGRDEQFF. The CDR3 nucleotides read TGTGCCAGCCAACCCGGGACAGGGGGCAGGGATGAGCAGTTCTTC.

This clonotype was detected ten times or more. This sequence joins TRBV28 and TRBJ2-1; D call uncertain. Per germline, CDR1 MDHEN and CDR2 SYDVKM. The CDR3 is 14 amino acids. V shed 7 bases and J shed 0 bases, with 10 bases lying between them. Here the CDR3 reads CASTGGTSYNEQFF. As DNA, the CDR3 is TGTGCCAGCACTGGCGGAACCTCCTACAATGAGCAGTTCTTC. Based on the CDR3 plus reference TRBV28 and TRBJ2-1, the full variable domain is DVKVTQSSRYLVKRTGEKVFLECVQDMDHENMFWYRQDPGLGLRLIYFSYDVKMKEKGDIPEGYSVSREKKERFSLILESASTNQTSMYLCASTGGTSYNEQFFGPGTRLTVL.

Many counts were recorded for this clonotype. This sequence joins TRBV10-3 and TRBJ2-2; D perhaps matches TRBD1 (5 bases). The CDR3 runs to 14 residues. Per germline, CDR1 ENHRY and CDR2 SYGVKD. Trimming cost V 5 bases and J 3 bases, with 10 bases left between them. The CDR3 sequence is CAISSREDTGELFF. The CDR3 bases are TGTGCCATCAGTTCCAGGGAAGACACCGGGGAGCTGTTTTTT.

This chain connects TRBV11-2 to TRBJ2-1; 13 nucleotides line up with TRBD2. V lost 0 bases and J lost 8; bases outside the gene matches: 7. This CDR3 region has 17 residues. Germline V gene lookup returns CDR1 SGHAT and CDR2 FQNNGV. CDR3 region: CASSLDGWTSGSHEQFF. CDR3 nucleotides: TGTGCCAGCAGCTTAGACGGATGGACTAGCGGGAGCCATGAGCAGTTCTTC.

This clonotype was seen many times. This sequence joins TRBV20-1 and TRBJ2-1, with D perhaps matching TRBD2 (5 bases). The CDR3 is made up of 14 amino acids. Trimming removed 3 bases at V and 3 bases at J, with 12 bases between. Germline CDR1 and CDR2: DFQATT and SNEGSKA (reference sequence). CDR3 DNA sequence: TGCAGTGCTAGTAAGAGCGGATACTACAATGAGCAGTTCTTC. Translation gives CSASKSGYYNEQFF.

With regard to this clonotype: A much larger clone differs from this one at a single base, so this may be a read error. V and J are TRBV29-1 and TRBJ2-5; tentatively, D is TRBD1 or TRBD2 (5 bases each). Trimming pared 5 bases from V and 3 bases from J, leaving 13 bases between. Germline CDR1 SQVTM, CDR2 ANQGSEA. CDR3 length: 13 amino acids. CDR3 loop: CSVSRDGKETQYF. The CDR3 DNA sequence: TGCAGCGTTTCCCGGGACGGAAAAGAGACCCAGTACTTC. The full variable domain, in which reference TRBV29-1 and TRBJ2-5 provide the parts outside the CDR3, is SAVISQKPSRDICQRGTSLTIQCQVDSQVTMMFWYRQQPGQSLTLIATANQGSEATYESGFVIDKFPISRPNLTFSTLTVSNMSPEDSSIYLCSVSRDGKETQYFGPGTRLLVL.

This clonotype was detected only a few times. V and J are TRBV18 and TRBJ2-4; D might be TRBD1 (6 bases). This CDR3 contains 17 residues. CDR1 is KGHSH, CDR2 LQKENI, per germline. Trimming took 0 bases from V and 2 from J, leaving 14 bases between them. CDR3 sequence reads: CASSPPGAGPSKNIQYF. The CDR3 bases are TGTGCCAGCTCACCACCGGGGGCAGGGCCTTCCAAAAACATTCAGTACTTC.

This clonotype was detected many times. The chain couples TRBV7-9 to TRBJ2-7, with TRBD1 as a possible D gene (6 bases). Trimming pared 2 bases from V and 1 base from J, leaving 12 bases between. The CDR3 contains 15 residues. Germline CDR1 reads SEHNR; CDR2 reads FQNEAQ (reference sequence). CDR3: CASSLKGTGSYEQYF. The CDR3 DNA is TGTGCCAGCAGCTTAAAGGGAACAGGGTCCTACGAGCAGTACTTC.

There are many counts of this clonotype. This chain joins TRBV6-1 and TRBJ2-1, with TRBD2 matching over 13 bases. There are 15 residues in the CDR3. The trim removed 4 bases at V and 8 bases at J, leaving 5 bases unmatched. CDR1 and CDR2 (germline): MNHNS, SASEGT. CDR3 region: CASSGRTSGRDEQFF. CDR3 nucleotides: TGTGCCAGCAGTGGACGGACTAGCGGGAGAGATGAGCAGTTCTTC.

As for this clonotype: A much larger clone lies one base from this, so it may be a read error. The rearrangement uses TRBV28 and TRBJ2-7; TRBD1 matches at 7 bases. The CDR3 loop spans 17 amino acids. From germline, CDR1 is MDHEN and CDR2 SYDVKM. The V segment lost 6 bases and the J segment 3 bases; nucleotides outside the gene matches: 17. The CDR3 is CASSDQGGESPGYEQYF. Here the CDR3 DNA reads TGTGCCAGCAGCGACCAAGGGGGCGAGTCTCCGGGCTACGAGCAGTACTTC.

The chain recombines TRBV28 with TRBJ1-5; 7 positions agree with TRBD1. This CDR3 region has 15 residues. CDR1 is MDHEN and CDR2 is SYDVKM in the germline V gene. V lost 6 bases, J lost 5 bases, and 10 bases stayed unmatched. CDR3 residues: CASSGRQGLHQPQHF. The DNA for the CDR3 is TGTGCCAGCAGCGGCCGACAGGGCCTCCATCAGCCCCAGCATTTT.

This clonotype was seen many times. The rearrangement joins TRBV6-9 to TRBJ1-1; D possibly corresponds to TRBD1 (5 bases). V was cut by 2 bases and J by 4 bases, with 8 bases left in between. CDR1 is MNHGY and CDR2 is SVAAGI in the germline V gene. The CDR3 totals 13 residues. Here the CDR3 reads CASSYNGGTEAFF. CDR3 nucleotide sequence: TGTGCCAGCAGTTATAACGGGGGCACTGAAGCTTTCTTT.

V and J are TRBV6-1 and TRBJ2-3; D is unresolved. The V gene's germline CDR1 is MNHNS and CDR2 SASEGT. The length of the CDR3 is 15 residues. V was cut by 5 bases and J by 1 base, with 13 bases left in between. CDR3 amino acids: CASSKLNVGTDTQYF. In DNA form, the CDR3 reads TGTGCCAGCAGTAAGCTTAACGTCGGCACAGATACGCAGTATTTT.

This clonotype has just a few counts. V gene TRBV19 combines with J gene TRBJ2-1; tentatively, D is TRBD1 (6 bases). CDR3 length equals 17 residues. In germline, CDR1 is LNHDA, CDR2 SQIVND (reference sequence). The V end was cut by 7 bases, the J end by 0 bases, with 19 bases between. The CDR3 DNA reads TGTGCCAGTATCGCTACCCCGACAGGCCGCTCCTACAATGAGCAGTTCTTC. Translation: CASIATPTGRSYNEQFF. The variable domain in full, with the rest retrieved from reference TRBV19 and TRBJ2-1, is DGGITQSPKYLFRKEGQNVTLSCEQNLNHDAMYWYRQDPGQGLRLIYYSQIVNDFQKGDIAEGYSVSREKKESFPLTVTSAQKNPTAFYLCASIATPTGRSYNEQFFGPGTRLTVL.

A single count supports this clonotype. The V and J genes are TRBV9 and TRBJ2-7; tentatively, D is TRBD2 (7 bases). Judging by the DNA end, TRBJ2-1 fits better; the J call may be wrong. The CDR3 sequence is 13 residues long. Germline CDR1 and CDR2: SGDLS and YYNGEE. This CDR3 reads CASSQGGGSEQFF. CDR3 DNA sequence: TGTGCCAGCAGCCAGGGAGGGGGGAGTGAGCAGTTCTTC.

This rearrangement joins TRBV19 to TRBJ1-5; the D is unclear. This CDR3 is built from 12 residues. Trimming stripped 4 bases from V and 6 bases from J, with 7 bases between. CDR1 and CDR2 from the germline V gene are LNHDA and SQIVND (reference sequence). Here the CDR3 DNA reads TGTGCCAGTAGTAAGTTACGTCAGCCCCAGCATTTT. Amino acid sequence: CASSKLRQPQHF.

Details on this clonotype: The likely explanation is a read error, given a far larger clone one base away. This chain joins TRBV7-2 and TRBJ2-1, with no clear D. Trimming shortened V by 0 bases and J by 10 bases, and 13 bases separated the two germline ends. The CDR3 is 14 amino acids. Germline CDR1 and CDR2: SGHTA and FQGNSA. The CDR3 is CASSLAGPSYEQFF. The DNA of the CDR3 is TGTGCCAGCAGCTTAGCGGGCCCAAGTTACGAGCAGTTCTTC.

V is TRBV2 and J is TRBJ2-1; weak D call: TRBD1 (5 bases). Germline CDR1 reads SNHLY; CDR2 reads FYNNEI. Trimming took 6 bases from V and 1 from J, leaving 19 bases between them. The CDR3 consists of 17 residues. CDR3 nucleotide sequence: TGTGCCAGCAGCCATAACCTAGACAGAAGTTCCTACAATGAGCAGTTCTTC. Its translation is CASSHNLDRSSYNEQFF.

This clonotype came up a few times. A much bigger clone sits one base away, suggesting this may be a read error. The CDR3 loop reads CASSLDNRLNTEALF. The CDR3, as DNA: TGTGCCAGCAGCTTAGATAACAGGTTGAACACTGAAGCTCTCTTT. V usage is TRBV11-2 and J usage is TRBJ2-3; possible D gene TRBD1, 5 bases. Germline V gene lookup returns CDR1 SGHAT and CDR2 FQNNGV. The CDR3 runs 15 residues.

This clonotype was picked up many times. The V gene is TRBV20-1, the J gene TRBJ2-7, with D possibly being TRBD2 (6 bases). The V gene lost 0 bases and the J gene lost 2 bases, with 11 bases spanning the gap. The CDR3 covers 14 residues. Germline V lookup: CDR1 DFQATT, CDR2 SNEGSKA (reference sequence). CDR3 region: CSARDLGEAYEQYF. The CDR3 DNA reads as TGCAGTGCTAGAGATCTGGGGGAGGCCTACGAGCAGTACTTC.

This clonotype has only a few counts. The chain combines TRBV9 with TRBJ2-6; D is unclear. The germline CDR1 and CDR2 sequences are SGDLS and YYNGEE. V was cut by 2 bases and J by 0 bases, with 6 bases left in between. The CDR3 consists of 15 residues. The DNA of the CDR3 is TGTGCCAGCAGCGTCCGGAGCTCTGGGGCCAACGTCCTGACTTTC. Amino acids: CASSVRSSGANVLTF.

This clonotype was observed at least ten times. The gene calls are TRBV6-5 and TRBJ2-7; 7 bases fit TRBD2. The CDR3 covers 16 residues. Looked up from germline, CDR1 is MNHEY and CDR2 is SVGAGI. V shed 0 bases, J shed 0 bases, and the junction held 5 bases outside the gene matches. The CDR3 loop is CASSYSTSVSSYEQYF. DNA of the CDR3: TGTGCCAGCAGTTACTCAACTAGCGTGAGCTCCTACGAGCAGTACTTC.

The chain carries TRBV6-1 and TRBJ1-1; D perhaps matches TRBD1 (5 bases). Per the germline V gene, CDR1 is MNHNS and CDR2 is SASEGT. Trimming took 5 bases from V and 6 from J, leaving 16 bases between them. The CDR3 is made up of 14 amino acids. The CDR3 sequence is CASSPDWGNPEAFF. In DNA form, the CDR3 reads TGTGCCAGCAGTCCAGATTGGGGCAACCCTGAAGCTTTCTTT.

There are a few counts of this clonotype. CDR3 protein: CASQRGPSGGYEQYF. The CDR3 bases are TGTGCCAGCCAACGGGGGCCTAGCGGGGGCTACGAGCAGTACTTC. V gene TRBV6-2 or TRBV6-3 combines with J gene TRBJ2-7; 10 positions match TRBD2. Germline values: CDR1 MNHEY, CDR2 SVGEGT. V trimming: 8 bases; J trimming: 3 bases; junction bases outside the gene matches: 10. The CDR3 has 15 amino acids.

The chain combines TRBV4-1 with TRBJ1-1; no reliable D call. The CDR3 has 14 residues. V lost 0 bases, J lost 1 base, and 6 bases lay in between. Germline V gene lookup returns CDR1 MGHRA and CDR2 YSYEKL. The CDR3 sequence: CASSQDRPNTEAFF. CDR3 DNA: TGCGCCAGCAGCCAAGACAGACCGAACACTGAAGCTTTCTTT.